The 16 T cell receptor beta chains below all came from one sample that was sequenced in a study of cytomegalovirus exposure and HLA in healthy donors. The PCR had 60 Vbeta and 13 Jbeta primers. Sequenced by immunoSEQ multiplex PCR; TCRdb stores in-frame clones only, minus some. Of 160,000 or so clones listed, 65% to 90% are singletons. Sequencing was done on a sample of PBMCs. These receptors came from a man aged 50 to 59 in good health and CMV-seropositive.

The rearrangement uses TRBV27 and TRBJ1-2; 7 bases are a match to TRBD1. V trimming: 4 bases; J trimming: 4 bases; junction bases outside the gene matches: 9. The germline CDR1 and CDR2 sequences are MNHEY and SMNVEV (reference sequence). This CDR3 region has 15 residues. CDR3 bases: TGTGCCAGCAGTTCCCAGGGGGGAATGGGCTATGGCTACACCTTC. It yields the protein CASSSQGGMGYGYTF.

This clone came up a few times. One end of the junction varies from germline; a read error may be responsible. The chain employs TRBV6-1 and TRBJ1-1; TRBD1 matches at 7 bases. This CDR3 spans 13 amino acids. Germline CDR1 reads MNHNS; CDR2 reads SASEGT. This chain's CDR3 is CASRLQGNSEAFF. The CDR3 bases are TGTGCCAGCAGGCTACAGGGGAACTCTGAAGCTTTCTTT.

J is TRBJ2-1 and V is TRBV7-8, with D perhaps TRBD1 (6 bases). Germline CDR1 reads SGHVS; CDR2 reads FQNEAQ. V lost 5 bases and J 5 bases, leaving 13 bases between the germline ends. The CDR3 is made up of 14 amino acids. The DNA for the CDR3 is TGTGCCAGCAGCAACAGGGAGACCGACAATGAGCAGTTCTTC. Amino acids: CASSNRETDNEQFF.

The chain uses TRBV19 and TRBJ2-7; D perhaps matches TRBD2 (6 bases). Germline assignment: CDR1 LNHDA and CDR2 SQIVND (reference sequence). V lost 4 bases to trimming and J lost 3 bases, with 13 bases between them. CDR3 size: 14 residues. The CDR3 bases are TGTGCCAGTAGTACCTCCTCCGGGGGCTACGAGCAGTACTTC. Translating gives CASSTSSGGYEQYF.

This sequence joins TRBV29-1 and TRBJ2-3; D might be TRBD2 (5 bases). Germline V gives CDR1 SQVTM, CDR2 ANQGSEA. V gave up 8 bases and J gave up 0 bases, with 15 bases separating them. The CDR3 runs 14 residues. CDR3 sequence: CSSPRGASTDTQYF. DNA of the CDR3: TGCAGCTCTCCCCGGGGAGCTAGCACAGATACGCAGTATTTT.

CDR3 amino acids: CASSPGQRDNEKLFF. The CDR3 DNA reads TGTGCCAGCAGCCCTGGACAGAGGGATAATGAAAAACTGTTTTTT. The chain combines TRBV11-2 with TRBJ1-4; D perhaps matches TRBD1 (6 bases). The ends were cut back, 5 bases at V and 4 bases at J, with 14 bases in the middle. The germline V gene has CDR1 SGHAT and CDR2 FQNNGV. The CDR3 consists of 15 residues.

V usage is TRBV29-1 and J usage is TRBJ1-2; TRBD1 aligns across 7 bases. V trimming: 7 bases; J trimming: 2 bases; junction bases outside the gene matches: 7. Germline values: CDR1 SQVTM, CDR2 ANQGSEA. The CDR3 has 13 residues. Here the CDR3 DNA reads TGCAGCGCTTGGCAACAGGGGAACTATGGCTACACCTTC. Residues: CSAWQQGNYGYTF.

The chain combines TRBV6-1 with TRBJ2-3; a possible D gene is TRBD2 (6 bases). The CDR3 sequence is 15 residues long. Germline CDR1 MNHNS, CDR2 SASEGT. V lost 7 bases and J lost 1, with 15 bases in between. The CDR3 region is CASKRAGFGTDTQYF. CDR3 bases: TGTGCCAGCAAAAGGGCGGGATTCGGCACAGATACGCAGTATTTT.

The chain recombines TRBV9 with TRBJ2-2; TRBD2 agrees at 7 bases. Germline CDR1 and CDR2: SGDLS and YYNGEE. The junction had 11 bases not matched to a gene; V was cut back by 0 bases and J by 6 bases. CDR3 length equals 17 residues. The CDR3: CASSVATGGRRSGELFF. The CDR3 region has the DNA TGTGCCAGCAGCGTAGCTACTGGCGGGAGAAGGTCCGGGGAGCTGTTTTTT.

The J gene is TRBJ2-1, the V gene TRBV5-6, with TRBD2 matching 7 bases. CDR1 and CDR2 (germline): SGHDT, YYEEEE. The V gene end was trimmed by 3 bases and the J gene end by 9 bases; junction bases not matched to a gene: 18. This CDR3 has 17 amino acids. CDR3 coding DNA: TGTGCCAGCAGCTGGGGTGGGCCCGGGAGGACCGGACTTGAGCAGTTCTTC. Its protein product is CASSWGGPGRTGLEQFF.

The genes are TRBV4-1 and TRBJ1-1; D is uncertain. V was clipped by 0 bases and J by 11 bases, with 13 bases between them. The germline V gene encodes CDR1 MGHRA and CDR2 YSYEKL. CDR3 length: 13 amino acids. Written as DNA, the CDR3 is TGCGCCAGCAGCCAAGATTCTAACCTGATGGCTTTCTTT. Translated: CASSQDSNLMAFF.

A word on this clone: Other DNA sequences in the sample encode the same CDR3. This rearrangement joins TRBV11-2 to TRBJ2-3; 8 nucleotides align to TRBD2. The V gene's germline CDR1 is SGHAT and CDR2 FQNNGV. The CDR3 length is 15 residues. J lost 4 bases, V lost 0 bases, and 3 bases had no gene match. DNA for the CDR3: TGTGCCAGCAGCTTAGAAGGAGCGGGGGCAGATACGCAGTATTTT. Protein sequence: CASSLEGAGADTQYF. The full variable domain, with the rest looked up from reference TRBV11-2 and TRBJ2-3, is EAGVAQSPRYKIIEKRQSVAFWCNPISGHATLYWYQQILGQGPKLLIQFQNNGVVDDSQLPKDRFSAERLKGVDSTLKIQPAKLEDSAVYLCASSLEGAGADTQYFGPGTRLTVL.

The genes are TRBV29-1 and TRBJ1-2; 7 bases align to TRBD1. With V trimmed by 5 bases and J by 5 bases, 5 bases remained unmatched. The CDR3 totals 12 residues. In germline, CDR1 is SQVTM, CDR2 ANQGSEA. The chain's CDR3 is CSVWTGGYGYTF. CDR3 in DNA: TGCAGCGTTTGGACAGGAGGGTATGGCTACACCTTC. Full variable domain (missing parts from reference TRBV29-1 and TRBJ1-2): SAVISQKPSRDICQRGTSLTIQCQVDSQVTMMFWYRQQPGQSLTLIATANQGSEATYESGFVIDKFPISRPNLTFSTLTVSNMSPEDSSIYLCSVWTGGYGYTFGSGTRLTVV.

This clone was seen a handful of times. Other DNA sequences in the sample encode the same CDR3. This rearrangement joins TRBV4-1 to TRBJ1-5; 10 positions match TRBD1. CDR1 is MGHRA, CDR2 YSYEKL, per germline. This CDR3 contains 15 residues. V lost 1 base to trimming and J lost 6 bases; unmatched junction nucleotides: 3. The CDR3 here is CASSQGQGAGQPQHF. The CDR3 region has the DNA TGCGCCAGCAGCCAAGGACAGGGGGCCGGTCAGCCCCAGCATTTT.

The rearrangement joins TRBV27 to TRBJ1-1; a possible D gene is TRBD1 (5 bases). Germline CDR1 reads MNHEY; CDR2 reads SMNVEV (reference sequence). The CDR3 is 15 residues long. V was trimmed by 2 bases and J by 5 bases, leaving 15 bases between them. The chain's CDR3 is CASSLLPGFLTEAFF. CDR3 coding DNA: TGTGCCAGCAGTTTACTTCCAGGGTTTTTGACTGAAGCTTTCTTT.

The rearrangement joins TRBV5-1 to TRBJ1-2; D is unresolved. This CDR3 is 16 amino acids long. Per germline, CDR1 SGHRS and CDR2 YFSETQ. Trimming removed 1 base from V and 7 bases from J, with 20 bases in between. Here the CDR3 reads CASSLRPQGTGSGYTF. In DNA form, the CDR3 reads TGCGCCAGCAGCTTGCGACCTCAAGGCACTGGGAGTGGCTACACCTTC. The variable domain in full, with the rest retrieved from reference TRBV5-1 and TRBJ1-2, is KAGVTQTPRYLIKTRGQQVTLSCSPISGHRSVSWYQQTPGQGLQFLFEYFSETQRNKGNFPGRFSGRQFSNSRSEMNVSTLELGDSALYLCASSLRPQGTGSGYTFGSGTRLTVV.